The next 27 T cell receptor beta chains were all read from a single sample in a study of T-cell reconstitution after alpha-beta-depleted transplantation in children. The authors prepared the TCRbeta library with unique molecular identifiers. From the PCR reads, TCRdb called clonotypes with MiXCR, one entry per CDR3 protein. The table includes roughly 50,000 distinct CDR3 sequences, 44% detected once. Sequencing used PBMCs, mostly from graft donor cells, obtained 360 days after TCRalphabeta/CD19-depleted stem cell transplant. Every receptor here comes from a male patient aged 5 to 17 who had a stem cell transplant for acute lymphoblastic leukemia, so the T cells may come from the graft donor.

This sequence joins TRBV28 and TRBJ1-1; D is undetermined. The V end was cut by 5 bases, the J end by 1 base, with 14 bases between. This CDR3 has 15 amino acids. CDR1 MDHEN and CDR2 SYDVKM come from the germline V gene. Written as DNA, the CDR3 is TGTGCCAGCAGTCGTACGAGGGTACCGAACACTGAAGCTTTCTTT. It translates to CASSRTRVPNTEAFF.

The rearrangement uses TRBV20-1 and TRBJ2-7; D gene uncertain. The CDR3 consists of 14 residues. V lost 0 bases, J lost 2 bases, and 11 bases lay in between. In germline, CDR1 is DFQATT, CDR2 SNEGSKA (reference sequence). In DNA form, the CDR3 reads TGCAGTGCTAGAGATTTGGTCTATGCCTACGAGCAGTACTTC. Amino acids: CSARDLVYAYEQYF.

The CDR3, as DNA: TGTGCCAGCAGCTTAGCTAGCGGGGGAGCTGATACGCAGTATTTT. Its translation: CASSLASGGADTQYF. V and J are TRBV5-6 and TRBJ2-3, with 10 bases aligning to TRBD2. The CDR3 runs 15 residues. Germline V gene sequence: CDR1 SGHDT, CDR2 YYEEEE. V lost 2 bases, J lost 6 bases, and 6 bases stayed unmatched. Full variable domain (outside the CDR3, taken from reference TRBV5-6 and TRBJ2-3): DAGVTQSPTHLIKTRGQQVTLRCSPKSGHDTVSWYQQALGQGPQFIFQYYEEEERQRGNFPDRFSGHQFPNYSSELNVNALLLGDSALYLCASSLASGGADTQYFGPGTRLTVL.

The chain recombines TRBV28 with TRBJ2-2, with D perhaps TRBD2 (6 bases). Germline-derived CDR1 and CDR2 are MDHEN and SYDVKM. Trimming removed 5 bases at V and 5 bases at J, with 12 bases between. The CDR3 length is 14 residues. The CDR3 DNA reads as TGTGCCAGCAGTGCGGCGGGACGAACCGGGGAGCTGTTTTTT. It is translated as CASSAAGRTGELFF.

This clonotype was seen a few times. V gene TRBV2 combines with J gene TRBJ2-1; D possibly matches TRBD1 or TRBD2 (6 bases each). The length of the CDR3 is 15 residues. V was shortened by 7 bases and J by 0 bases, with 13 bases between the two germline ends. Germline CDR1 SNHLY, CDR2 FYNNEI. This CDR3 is CASMGGLSSYNEQFF. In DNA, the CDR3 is TGTGCCAGCATGGGGGGCCTAAGCTCCTACAATGAGCAGTTCTTC. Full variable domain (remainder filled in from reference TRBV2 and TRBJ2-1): EPEVTQTPSHQVTQMGQEVILRCVPISNHLYFYWYRQILGQKVEFLVSFYNNEISEKSEIFDDQFSVERPDGSNFTLKIRSTKLEDSAMYFCASMGGLSSYNEQFFGPGTRLTVL.

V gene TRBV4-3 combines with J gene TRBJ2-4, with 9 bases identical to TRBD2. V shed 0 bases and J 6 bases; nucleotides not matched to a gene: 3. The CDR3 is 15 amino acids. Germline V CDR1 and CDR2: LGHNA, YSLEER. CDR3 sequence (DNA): TGCGCCAGCAGCCAAGATAGCGGGGGCGGAAACATTCAGTACTTC. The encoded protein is CASSQDSGGGNIQYF.

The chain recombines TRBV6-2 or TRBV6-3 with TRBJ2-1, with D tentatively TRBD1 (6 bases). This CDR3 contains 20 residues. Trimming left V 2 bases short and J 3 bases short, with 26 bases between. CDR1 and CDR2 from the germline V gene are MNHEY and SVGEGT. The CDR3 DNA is TGTGCCAGCAGTTACCCCCAGGCTCTTCAGGGGCAACAGGGCTACAATGAGCAGTTCTTC. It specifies CASSYPQALQGQQGYNEQFF.

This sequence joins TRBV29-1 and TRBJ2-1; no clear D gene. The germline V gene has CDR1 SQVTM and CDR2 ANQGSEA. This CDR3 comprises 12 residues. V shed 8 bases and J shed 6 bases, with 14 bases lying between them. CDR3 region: CSLPEGLNEQFF. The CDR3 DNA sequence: TGCAGCCTTCCTGAAGGGCTCAATGAGCAGTTCTTC.

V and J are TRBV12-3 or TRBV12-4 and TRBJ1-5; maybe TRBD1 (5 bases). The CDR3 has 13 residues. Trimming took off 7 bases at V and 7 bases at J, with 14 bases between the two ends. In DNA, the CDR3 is TGTGCCAGCACGGGGCCGAGAGGCCAGCCCCAGCATTTT. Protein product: CASTGPRGQPQHF.

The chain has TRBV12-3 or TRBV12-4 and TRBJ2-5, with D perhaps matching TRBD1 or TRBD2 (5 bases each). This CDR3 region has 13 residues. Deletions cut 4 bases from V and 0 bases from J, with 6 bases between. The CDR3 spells CASSWGYQETQYF. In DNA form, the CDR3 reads TGTGCCAGCAGTTGGGGGTACCAAGAGACCCAGTACTTC.

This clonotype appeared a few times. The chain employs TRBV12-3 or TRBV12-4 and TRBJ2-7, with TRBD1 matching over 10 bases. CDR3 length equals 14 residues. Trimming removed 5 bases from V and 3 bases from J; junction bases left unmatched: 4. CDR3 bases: TGTGCCAGCAGTATCCGGGACAGGGGCTACGAGCAGTACTTC. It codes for CASSIRDRGYEQYF.

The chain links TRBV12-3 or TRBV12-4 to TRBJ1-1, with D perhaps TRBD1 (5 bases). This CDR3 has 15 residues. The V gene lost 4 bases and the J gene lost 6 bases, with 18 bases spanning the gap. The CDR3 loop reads CASSSGTVRRAEAFF. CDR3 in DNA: TGTGCCAGCAGTTCCGGGACTGTACGGAGGGCTGAAGCTTTCTTT.

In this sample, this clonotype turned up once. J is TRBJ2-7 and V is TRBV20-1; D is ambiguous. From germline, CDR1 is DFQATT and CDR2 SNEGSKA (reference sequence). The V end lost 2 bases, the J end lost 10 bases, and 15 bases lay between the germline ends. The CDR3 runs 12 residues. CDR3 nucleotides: TGCAGTGCTAGACGTACTGAGTCGAAACAGTACTTC. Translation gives CSARRTESKQYF.

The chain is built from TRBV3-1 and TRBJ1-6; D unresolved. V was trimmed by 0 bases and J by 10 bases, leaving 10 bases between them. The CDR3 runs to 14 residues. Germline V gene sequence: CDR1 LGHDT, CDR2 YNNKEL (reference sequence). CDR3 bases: TGTGCCAGCAGCCAAGAGGTGGGGTGGTCACCCCTCCACTTT. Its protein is CASSQEVGWSPLHF.

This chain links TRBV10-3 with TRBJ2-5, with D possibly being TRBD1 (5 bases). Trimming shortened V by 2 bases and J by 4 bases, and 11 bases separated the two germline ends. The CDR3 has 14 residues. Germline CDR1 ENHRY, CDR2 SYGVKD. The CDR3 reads CAISEGQGRETQYF. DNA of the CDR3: TGTGCCATCAGTGAGGGCCAGGGTAGAGAGACCCAGTACTTC.

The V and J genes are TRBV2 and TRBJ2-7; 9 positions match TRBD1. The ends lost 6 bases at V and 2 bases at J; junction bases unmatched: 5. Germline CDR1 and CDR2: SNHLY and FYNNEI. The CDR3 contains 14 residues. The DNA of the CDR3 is TGTGCCAGCAGAAGGACAGGGGACACCTACGAGCAGTACTTC. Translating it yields CASRRTGDTYEQYF.

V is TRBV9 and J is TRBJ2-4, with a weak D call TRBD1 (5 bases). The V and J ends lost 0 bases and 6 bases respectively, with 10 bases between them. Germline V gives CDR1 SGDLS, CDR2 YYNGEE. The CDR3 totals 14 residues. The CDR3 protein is CASSVAPQGNIQYF. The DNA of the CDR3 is TGTGCCAGCAGCGTAGCTCCCCAGGGAAACATTCAGTACTTC.

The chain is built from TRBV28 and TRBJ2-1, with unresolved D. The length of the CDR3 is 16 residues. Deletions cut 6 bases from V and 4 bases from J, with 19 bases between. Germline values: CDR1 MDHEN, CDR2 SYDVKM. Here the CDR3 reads CASSPRAGTRYNEQFF. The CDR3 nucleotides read TGTGCCAGCAGCCCCCGCGCCGGAACCAGATACAATGAGCAGTTCTTC.

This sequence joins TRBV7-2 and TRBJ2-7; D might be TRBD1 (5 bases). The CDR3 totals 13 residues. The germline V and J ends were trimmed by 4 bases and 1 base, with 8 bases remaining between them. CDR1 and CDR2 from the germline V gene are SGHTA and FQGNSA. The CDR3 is CASSSTVSYEQYF. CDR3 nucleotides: TGTGCCAGCAGCTCGACAGTTTCCTACGAGCAGTACTTC.

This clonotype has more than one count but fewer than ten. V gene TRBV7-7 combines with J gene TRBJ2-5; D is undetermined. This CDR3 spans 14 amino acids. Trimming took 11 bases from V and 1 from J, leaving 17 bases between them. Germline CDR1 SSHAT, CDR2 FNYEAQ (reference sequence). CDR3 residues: CAGRAFEIQETQYF. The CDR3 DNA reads TGTGCCGGACGCGCTTTTGAGATCCAAGAGACCCAGTACTTC.

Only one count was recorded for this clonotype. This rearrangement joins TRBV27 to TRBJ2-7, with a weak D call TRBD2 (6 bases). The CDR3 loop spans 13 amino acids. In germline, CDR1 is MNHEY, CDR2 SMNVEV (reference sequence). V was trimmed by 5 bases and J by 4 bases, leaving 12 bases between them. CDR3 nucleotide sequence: TGTGCCAGCAGTGGACCAGGGAGGTACGAGCAGTACTTC. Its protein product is CASSGPGRYEQYF.

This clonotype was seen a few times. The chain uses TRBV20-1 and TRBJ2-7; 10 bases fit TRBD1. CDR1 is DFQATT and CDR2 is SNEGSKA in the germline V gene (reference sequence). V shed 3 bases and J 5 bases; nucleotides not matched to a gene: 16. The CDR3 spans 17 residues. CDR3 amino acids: CSARPKTGGTVIHEQYF. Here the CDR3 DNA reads TGCAGTGCTAGGCCCAAGACAGGGGGCACCGTTATCCACGAGCAGTACTTC.

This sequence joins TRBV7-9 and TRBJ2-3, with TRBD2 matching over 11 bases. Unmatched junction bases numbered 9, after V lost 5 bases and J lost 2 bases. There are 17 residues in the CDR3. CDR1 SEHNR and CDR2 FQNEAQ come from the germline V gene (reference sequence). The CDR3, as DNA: TGTGCCAGCAGCCCCTCGACTAGCGGGGACACCACAGATACGCAGTATTTT. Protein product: CASSPSTSGDTTDTQYF.

The CDR3 region has the DNA TGCGCCAGCAGCGGTGAGAACAACAATGAGCAGTTCTTC. Amino acid sequence: CASSGENNNEQFF. The chain employs TRBV5-1 and TRBJ2-1; D is undetermined. CDR1 is SGHRS and CDR2 is YFSETQ in the germline V gene. The CDR3 covers 13 residues. Between the trimmed V and J ends, which lost 4 bases and 5 bases, there was a span of 10 bases. The whole variable domain, remainder taken from reference TRBV5-1 and TRBJ2-1, is KAGVTQTPRYLIKTRGQQVTLSCSPISGHRSVSWYQQTPGQGLQFLFEYFSETQRNKGNFPGRFSGRQFSNSRSEMNVSTLELGDSALYLCASSGENNNEQFFGPGTRLTVL.

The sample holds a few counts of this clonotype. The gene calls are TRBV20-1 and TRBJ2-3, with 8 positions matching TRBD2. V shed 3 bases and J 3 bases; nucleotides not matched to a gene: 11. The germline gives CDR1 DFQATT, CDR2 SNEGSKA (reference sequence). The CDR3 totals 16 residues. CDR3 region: CSASRVPTSATDTQYF. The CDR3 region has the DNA TGCAGTGCTAGTAGAGTTCCGACTAGCGCTACAGATACGCAGTATTTT.

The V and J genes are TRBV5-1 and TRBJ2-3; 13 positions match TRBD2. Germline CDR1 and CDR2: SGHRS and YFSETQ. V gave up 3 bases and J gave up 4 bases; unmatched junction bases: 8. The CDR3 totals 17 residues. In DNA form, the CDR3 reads TGCGCCAGCAGCTCTCCCACTAGCGGGAGGGGCGCAGATACGCAGTATTTT. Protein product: CASSSPTSGRGADTQYF.

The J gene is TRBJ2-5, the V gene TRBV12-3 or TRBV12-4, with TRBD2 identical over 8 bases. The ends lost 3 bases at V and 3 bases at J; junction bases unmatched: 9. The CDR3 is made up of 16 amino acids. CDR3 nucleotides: TGTGCCAGCAGTTTTCCGGGTCTAGCGGGTGAAGAGACCCAGTACTTC. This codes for CASSFPGLAGEETQYF.